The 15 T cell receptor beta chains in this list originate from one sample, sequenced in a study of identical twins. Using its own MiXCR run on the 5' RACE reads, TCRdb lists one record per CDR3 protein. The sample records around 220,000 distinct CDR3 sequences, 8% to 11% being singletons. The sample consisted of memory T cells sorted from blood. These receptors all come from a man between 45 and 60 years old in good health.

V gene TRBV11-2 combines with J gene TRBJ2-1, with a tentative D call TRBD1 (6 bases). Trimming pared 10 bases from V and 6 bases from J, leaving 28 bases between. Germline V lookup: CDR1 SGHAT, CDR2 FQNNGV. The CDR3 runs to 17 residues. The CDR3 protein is CATYPAGTIQGGNEQFF. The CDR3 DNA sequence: TGTGCCACCTACCCGGCCGGCACTATCCAAGGGGGCAATGAGCAGTTCTTC.

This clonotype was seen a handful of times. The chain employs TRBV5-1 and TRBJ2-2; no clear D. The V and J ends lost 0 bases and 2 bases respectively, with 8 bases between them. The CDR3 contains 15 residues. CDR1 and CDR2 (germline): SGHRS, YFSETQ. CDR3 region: CASSLGPENTGELFF. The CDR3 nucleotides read TGCGCCAGCAGCTTGGGGCCCGAAAACACCGGGGAGCTGTTTTTT.

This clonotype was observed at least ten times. The CDR3, as DNA: TGTGCCAGCAGCTTAGGGGGCGTTCAGGGGACCCAGTACTTC. Translating it yields CASSLGGVQGTQYF. This chain connects TRBV7-6 to TRBJ2-5; the D gene is possibly TRBD1 (5 bases). Germline CDR1 reads SGHVS; CDR2 reads FNYEAQ. Deletions cut 1 base from V and 7 bases from J, with 13 bases between. CDR3 length equals 14 residues.

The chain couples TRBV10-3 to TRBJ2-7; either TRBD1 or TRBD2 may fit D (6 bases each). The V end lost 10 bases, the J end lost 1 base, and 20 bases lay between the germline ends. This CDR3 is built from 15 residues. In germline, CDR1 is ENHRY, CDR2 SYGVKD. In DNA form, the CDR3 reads TGTGCCAGCGGCGCGGGACAAATCTTATCCTACGAGCAGTACTTC. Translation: CASGAGQILSYEQYF.

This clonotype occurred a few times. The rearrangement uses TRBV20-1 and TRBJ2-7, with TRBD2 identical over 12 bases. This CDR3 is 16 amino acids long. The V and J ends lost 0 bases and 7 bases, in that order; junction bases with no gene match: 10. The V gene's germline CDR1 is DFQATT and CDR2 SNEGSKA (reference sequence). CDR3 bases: TGCAGTGCTAGAGATCGTAGACTAGCGGGAGCGGGGGAGCAGTACTTC. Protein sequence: CSARDRRLAGAGEQYF.

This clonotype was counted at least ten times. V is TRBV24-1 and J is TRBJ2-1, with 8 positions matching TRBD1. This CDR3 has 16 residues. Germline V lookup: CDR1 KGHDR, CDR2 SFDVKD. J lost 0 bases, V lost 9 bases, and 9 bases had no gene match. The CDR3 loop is CATRPGQGFSYNEQFF. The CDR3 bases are TGTGCCACCCGCCCCGGACAGGGATTCTCCTACAATGAGCAGTTCTTC.

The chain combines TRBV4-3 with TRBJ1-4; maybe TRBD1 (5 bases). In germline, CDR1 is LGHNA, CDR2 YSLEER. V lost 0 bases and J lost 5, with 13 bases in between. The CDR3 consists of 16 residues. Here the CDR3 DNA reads TGCGCCAGCAGCCAAGATTTTGGGGACCCGAATGAAAAACTGTTTTTT. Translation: CASSQDFGDPNEKLFF.

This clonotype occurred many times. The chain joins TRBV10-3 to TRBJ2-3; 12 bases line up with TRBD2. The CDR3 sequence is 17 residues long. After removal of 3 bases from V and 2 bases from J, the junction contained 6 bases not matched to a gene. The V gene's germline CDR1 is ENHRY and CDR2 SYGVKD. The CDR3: CAISELWTSGTTDTQYF. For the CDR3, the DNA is TGTGCCATCAGTGAACTTTGGACTAGCGGGACCACAGATACGCAGTATTTT.

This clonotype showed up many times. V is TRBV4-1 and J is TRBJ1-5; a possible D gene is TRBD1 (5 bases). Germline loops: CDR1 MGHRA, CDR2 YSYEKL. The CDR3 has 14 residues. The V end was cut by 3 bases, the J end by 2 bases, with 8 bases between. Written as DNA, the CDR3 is TGCGCCAGCAGCCAGGGACGTGGCAATCAGCCCCAGCATTTT. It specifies CASSQGRGNQPQHF.

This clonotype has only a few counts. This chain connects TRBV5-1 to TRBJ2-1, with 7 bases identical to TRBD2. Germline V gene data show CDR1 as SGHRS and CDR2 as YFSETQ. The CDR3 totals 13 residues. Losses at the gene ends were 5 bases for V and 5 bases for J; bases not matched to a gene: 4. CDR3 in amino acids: CASRRLADNEQFF. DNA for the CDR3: TGCGCCAGCAGACGTCTAGCGGACAATGAGCAGTTCTTC.

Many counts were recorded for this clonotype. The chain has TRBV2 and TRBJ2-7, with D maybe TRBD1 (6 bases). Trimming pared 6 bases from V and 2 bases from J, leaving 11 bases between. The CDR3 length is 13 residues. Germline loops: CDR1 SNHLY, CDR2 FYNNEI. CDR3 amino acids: CASRNRATYEQYF. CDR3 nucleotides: TGTGCCAGCAGAAACAGGGCGACCTACGAGCAGTACTTC.

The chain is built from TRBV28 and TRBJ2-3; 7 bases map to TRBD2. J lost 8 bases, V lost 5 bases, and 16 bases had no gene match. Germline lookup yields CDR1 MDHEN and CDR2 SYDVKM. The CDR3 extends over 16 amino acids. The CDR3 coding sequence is TGTGCCAGCAGTCCTCATAGCGGGCACACCCAGGGTACGCAGTATTTT. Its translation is CASSPHSGHTQGTQYF.

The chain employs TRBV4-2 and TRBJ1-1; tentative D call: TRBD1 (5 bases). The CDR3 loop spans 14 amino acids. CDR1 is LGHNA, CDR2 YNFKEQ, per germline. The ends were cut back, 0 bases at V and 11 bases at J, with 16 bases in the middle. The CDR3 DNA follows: TGTGCCAGCAGCCAAGAACTTCAGGGCCTTTACGCTTTCTTT. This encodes CASSQELQGLYAFF.

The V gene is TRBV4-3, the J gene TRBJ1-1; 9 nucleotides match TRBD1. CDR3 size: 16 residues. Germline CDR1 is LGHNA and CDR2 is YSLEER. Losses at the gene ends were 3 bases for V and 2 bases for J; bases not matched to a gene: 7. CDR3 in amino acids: CASSQTRDRDNTEAFF. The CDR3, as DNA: TGCGCCAGCAGCCAGACCCGGGACAGGGATAACACTGAAGCTTTCTTT.

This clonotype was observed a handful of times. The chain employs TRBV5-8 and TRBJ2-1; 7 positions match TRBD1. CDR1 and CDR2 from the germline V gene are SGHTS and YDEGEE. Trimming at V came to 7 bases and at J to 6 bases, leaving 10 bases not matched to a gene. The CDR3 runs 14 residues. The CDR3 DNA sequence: TGTGCCAGCTATGGACAGGACGCGTTCAATGAGCAGTTCTTC. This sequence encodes CASYGQDAFNEQFF.